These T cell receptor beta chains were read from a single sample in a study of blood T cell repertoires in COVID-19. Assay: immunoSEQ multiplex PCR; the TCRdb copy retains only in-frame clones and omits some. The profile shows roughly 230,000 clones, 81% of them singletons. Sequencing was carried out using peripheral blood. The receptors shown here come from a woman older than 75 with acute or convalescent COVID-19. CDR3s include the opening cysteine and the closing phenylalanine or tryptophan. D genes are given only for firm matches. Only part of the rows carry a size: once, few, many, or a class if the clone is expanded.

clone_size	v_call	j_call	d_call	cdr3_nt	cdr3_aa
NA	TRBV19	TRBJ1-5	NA	TGTGCCACCTGCCCCCAGGCTTCAATGCCCCAGCATTTT	CATCPQASMPQHF
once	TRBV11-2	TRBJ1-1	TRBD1	TGTGCCAGCAGCACCAACCGAGGGGACAGTGACACTGAAGCTTTCTTT	CASSTNRGDSDTEAFF
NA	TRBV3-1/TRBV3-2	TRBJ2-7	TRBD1	TGTGCCAGCAGCCAACGGGACAGGGGGTACGAGCAGTACTTC	CASSQRDRGYEQYF
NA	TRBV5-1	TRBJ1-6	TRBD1	TGCGCCAGCAGCTGGGGACAGGGGGGCTCACCCCTCCACTTT	CASSWGQGGSPLHF
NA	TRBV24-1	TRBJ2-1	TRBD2	TGTGCCACCAGTGATTTGCGACTAGCGGGAGACGTCAATGAGCAGTTCTTC	CATSDLRLAGDVNEQFF
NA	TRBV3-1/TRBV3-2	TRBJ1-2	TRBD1	TGTGCCAGCAGCCTACAGGGGGCCGTACGCTATGGCTACACCTTC	CASSLQGAVRYGYTF
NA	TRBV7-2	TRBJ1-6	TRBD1	TGTGCCAGCAGCTTAGTTACAGGGGGGAATTCACCCCTCCACTTT	CASSLVTGGNSPLHF
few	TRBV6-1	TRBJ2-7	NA	TGTGCCAGCAGTGAAGCGCAAGGGGGAAGGTACGAGCAGTACTTC	CASSEAQGGRYEQYF
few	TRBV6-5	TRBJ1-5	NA	TGTGCCAGCAGTCACACCTCCCGGGGGCCCCAGCATTTT	CASSHTSRGPQHF
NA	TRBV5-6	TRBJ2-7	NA	TGTGCCAGCAGCCGCCAGGGTTCCGGCTACGAGCAGTACTTC	CASSRQGSGYEQYF
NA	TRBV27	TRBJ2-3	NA	TGTGCCAGCAGGGGGCTTTCGGGAGATACGCAGTATTTT	CASRGLSGDTQYF
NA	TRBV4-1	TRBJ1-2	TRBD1	TGCGCCAGCAGCCGTCCGGGACAGGGGGCGCTTGGCTACACCTTC	CASSRPGQGALGYTF
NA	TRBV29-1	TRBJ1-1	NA	TGCAGCGTGGAGGGTGGCCCTGAAGCTTTCTTT	CSVEGGPEAFF
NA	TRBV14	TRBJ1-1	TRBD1	TGTGCCAGCAGCCAAGATTGGGCAGGGGGGAAAGCTTTCTTT	CASSQDWAGGKAFF
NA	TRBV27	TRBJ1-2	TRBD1	TGTGCCAGCAGCTCCGGACAGGGGGGGAATGGCTACACCTTC	CASSSGQGGNGYTF
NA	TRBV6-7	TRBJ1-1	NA	TGTGCCAGCAGTTCCTCCGGTCAGGGGAACACTGAAGCTTTCTTT	CASSSSGQGNTEAFF
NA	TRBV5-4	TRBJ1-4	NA	TGTGCCAGCAGCTTGCCGACAGCCGAAAAACTGTTTTTT	CASSLPTAEKLFF
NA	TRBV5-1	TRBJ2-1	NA	TGCGCCAGCAGCTTGGAGGGCAGGGAAGGATTCTTC	CASSLEGREGFF
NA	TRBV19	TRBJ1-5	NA	TGTGCCAGTAGTACCTACAGACCCCAGCAAAATCAGCCCCAGCATTTT	CASSTYRPQQNQPQHF
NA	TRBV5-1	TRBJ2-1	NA	TGCGCCAGCAGCTTTCTAAGCAGGGGATATGAGCAGTTCTTC	CASSFLSRGYEQFF
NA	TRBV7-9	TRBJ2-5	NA	TGTGCCAGCAGCTTCCGCCGGGACCAAGAGACCCAGTACTTC	CASSFRRDQETQYF
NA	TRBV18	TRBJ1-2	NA	TGTGCCAGCTCACCAGGGGGCGAATATGGCTACACCTTC	CASSPGGEYGYTF
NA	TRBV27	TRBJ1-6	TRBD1	TGTGCCAGTACTCGGACAGGGAATTATAATTCACCCCTCCACTTT	CASTRTGNYNSPLHF
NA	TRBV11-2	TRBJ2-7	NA	TGTGCCAGCAGCTTATCACAGTACGAGCAGTACTTC	CASSLSQYEQYF
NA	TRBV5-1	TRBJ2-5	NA	TGCGCCAGCAGCCCGCGGGGCGGGGAAGAGACCCAGTACTTC	CASSPRGGEETQYF
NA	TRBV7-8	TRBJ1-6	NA	TGTGCCAGCAGCCTCCAGCTCATCGCGTTGAGGAGCTCCTATAATTCACCCCTCCACTTT	CASSLQLIALRSSYNSPLHF
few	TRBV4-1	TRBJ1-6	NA	TGCGCCAGCAGCCAAGATCCGTATAATTCACCCCTCCACTTT	CASSQDPYNSPLHF
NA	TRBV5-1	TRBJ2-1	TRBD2	TGCGCCAGCAGCTTGAGGCCTAGCGGGGCATACAATGAGCAGTTCTTC	CASSLRPSGAYNEQFF
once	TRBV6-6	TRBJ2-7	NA	TGTGCCAGCAGAGGCACCGGGGGACGCTACTACGAGCAGTACTTC	CASRGTGGRYYEQYF
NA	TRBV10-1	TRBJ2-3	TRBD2	TGCGCCAGCAGTGACCGTAGCGGGAGCTCACCCAATACGCAGTATTTT	CASSDRSGSSPNTQYF
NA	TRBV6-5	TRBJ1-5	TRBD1	TGTGCCAGCAGGGGGGGGACAGGGAGCAATCAGCCCCAGCATTTT	CASRGGTGSNQPQHF
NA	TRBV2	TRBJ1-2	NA	TGTGCCAGCAGTGAAATTCGGGGTGATGGCTACACCTTC	CASSEIRGDGYTF
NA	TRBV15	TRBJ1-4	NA	TGTGCCACCAGCAACGGGTTTCGGAATGAAAAACTGTTTTTT	CATSNGFRNEKLFF
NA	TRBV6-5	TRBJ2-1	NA	TGTGCCAGCAGCCAAGGACAGTACCCCTTGTTCTTC	CASSQGQYPLFF
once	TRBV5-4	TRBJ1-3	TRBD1	TGTGCCAGCAGCTCGGGACAGGGGGGAGGAAACACCATATATTTT	CASSSGQGGGNTIYF